This TCR beta chain appears in the sequencing data of a study of T cells in Graves' hyperthyroidism and ophthalmopathy. RNA transcripts provided the source from which TCR beta CDR3 regions were amplified. First-round RT-PCR of the TCR CDR3 relied on the HTBI primer set. TCRdb independently ran MiXCR on the multiplex PCR reads; one entry per CDR3 protein. The table has about half a million distinct CDR3 sequences, about 15% seen once. Clinical Activity Scores of at least 3, NOSPECS grades of at least 4 and durations under 3 months characterized ophthalmopathy patients. Thyroid ultrasound and orbital computed tomography, with clinical symptoms and serum thyroxine and TRAb, informed diagnoses. Sequencing was carried out using blood. The source of this sequence is a woman aged 25 to 39 with Graves' ophthalmopathy.

For the CDR3, the DNA is TGTGCCAGCAGTTACACAGGGGGGGGGTCGAACACCGGGGAGCTGTTTTTT. Translating gives CASSYTGGGSNTGELFF. The rearrangement links TRBV6-5 to TRBJ2-2, with D perhaps matching TRBD1 (8 bases). Trimming left V 2 bases short and J 0 bases short, with 13 bases between. There are 17 residues in the CDR3. Germline CDR1 reads MNHEY; CDR2 reads SVGAGI.